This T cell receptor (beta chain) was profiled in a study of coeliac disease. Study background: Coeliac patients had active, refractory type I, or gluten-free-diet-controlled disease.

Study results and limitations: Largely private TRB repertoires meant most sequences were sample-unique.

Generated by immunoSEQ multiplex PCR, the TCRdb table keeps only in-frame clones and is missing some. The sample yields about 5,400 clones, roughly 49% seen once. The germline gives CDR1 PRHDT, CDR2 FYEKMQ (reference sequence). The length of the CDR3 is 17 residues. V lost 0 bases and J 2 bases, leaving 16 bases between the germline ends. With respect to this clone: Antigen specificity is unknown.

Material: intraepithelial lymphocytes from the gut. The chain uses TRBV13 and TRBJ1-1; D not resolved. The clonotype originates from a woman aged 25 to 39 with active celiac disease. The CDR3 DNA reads TGTGCCAGCAGCTTAGGGTATGGCGGCGGGATAAACACTGAAGCTTTCTTT. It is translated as CASSLGYGGGINTEAFF.